The T cell receptor (beta chain) under discussion was sequenced for a study of T cell repertoires in cytomegalovirus infection. At the level of the study: Carrying CMV and the relevant HLA type showed in public TCR beta signatures.

J lost 1 base, V lost 5 bases, and 7 bases had no gene match. CDR3 length equals 15 residues. Germline values: CDR1 SGHDN, CDR2 FVKESK. TCRdb independently ran MiXCR on the reads; one entry per CDR3 protein. This table has about 260,000 distinct CDR3 sequences, approximately 8.3% appearing once. Findings of the study overall: CMV-specific TCR beta clonotypes restricted by HLA-C dominated the ex vivo response. Based on cumulative public TCR beta family frequency, carriers of CMV plus the relevant HLA were identified.

A word on this clonotype: Its antigen is unidentified.

This chain uses TRBV14 with TRBJ1-1; 7 bases match TRBD1. The sequence derives from a human donor in good health (CMV status not recorded). Some clones in this sample may be carry-over from other donors' samples. Sequencing was performed on PBMCs. The CDR3 region has the DNA TGTGCCAGCAGCAGGGCCGGGACAGCGAACACTGAAGCTTTCTTT. As protein: CASSRAGTANTEAFF.